This TCR beta chain derives from a study of blood T cell repertoires in COVID-19. Study-level information: The cDNA or gDNA used as material had been derived from T cells, B-cell-depleted T cells, or PBMCs.

Sequencing was performed with immunoSEQ multiplex PCR; in TCRdb, only in-frame clones are kept and a portion is missing. The data contain roughly 260,000 clones, roughly 82% of them singletons. The TCR was taken from a woman of 80 years or more with active or convalescent COVID-19. Sequenced: peripheral blood.

The CDR3 sequence: CASSYKRTSNYEQYF. CDR3 coding DNA: TGTGCCAGCAGTTATAAGCGGACTTCCAACTACGAGCAGTACTTC. J is TRBJ2-7 and V is TRBV6-2 or TRBV6-3, with a weak D call TRBD2 (5 bases). This CDR3 comprises 15 residues. V was pared by 3 bases and J by 3 bases, with 15 bases between. Germline values: CDR1 MNHEY, CDR2 SVGEGT.